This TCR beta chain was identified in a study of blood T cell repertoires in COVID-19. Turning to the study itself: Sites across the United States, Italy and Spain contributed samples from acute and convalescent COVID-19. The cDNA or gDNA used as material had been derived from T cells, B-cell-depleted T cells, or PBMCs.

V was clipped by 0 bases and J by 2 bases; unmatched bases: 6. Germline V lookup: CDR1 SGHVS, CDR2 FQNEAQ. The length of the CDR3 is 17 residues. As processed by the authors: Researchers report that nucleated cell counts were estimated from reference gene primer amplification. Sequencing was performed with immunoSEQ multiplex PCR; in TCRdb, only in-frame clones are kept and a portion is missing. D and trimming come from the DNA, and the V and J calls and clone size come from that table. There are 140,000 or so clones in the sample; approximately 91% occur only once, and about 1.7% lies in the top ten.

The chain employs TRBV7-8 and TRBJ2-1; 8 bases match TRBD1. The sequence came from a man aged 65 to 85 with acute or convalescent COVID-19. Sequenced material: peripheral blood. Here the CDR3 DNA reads TGTGCCAGCAGCTTAGCGATAACAGGGGGTCCCTACAATGAGCAGTTCTTC. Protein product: CASSLAITGGPYNEQFF.